These T cell receptor beta chains were read from a single sample in a study of post-analysis software for immune sequencing data. TCRdb redid the calling of the PCR reads with MiXCR, one entry per CDR3 protein. The data show 450,000 to 650,000 distinct CDR3 sequences, around 40% seen once. Sample: blood. These receptors all come from a girl aged 5-17 years with multiple sclerosis. The CDR3 runs from the conserved cysteine through the conserved F or W. A D gene is named only where the DNA matches it firmly. Clone size is stated in some rows and not others, as once, few, many or a class when expanded.

j_gene: TRBJ2-7
len: 15
v_gene: TRBV12-3/TRBV12-4
abundance: few
d_gene: NA
CDR3nt: TGTGCCAGCAGCCCCTTCCCGACAGGTCGGCACGAGCAGTACTTC
CDR3aa: CASSPFPTGRHEQYF

j_gene: TRBJ2-5
len: 14
v_gene: TRBV12-3/TRBV12-4
abundance: few
d_gene: NA
CDR3nt: TGTGCCAGCAGTCTAGGACGTAAACAAGAGACCCAGTACTTC
CDR3aa: CASSLGRKQETQYF

j_gene: TRBJ2-7
len: 16
v_gene: TRBV12-3/TRBV12-4
abundance: NA
d_gene: NA
CDR3nt: TGTGCCAGCAGTTTGGGGAGGGGAGGGGGCCCGAACGAGCAGTACTTC
CDR3aa: CASSLGRGGGPNEQYF

j_gene: TRBJ2-7
len: 14
v_gene: TRBV10-3
abundance: NA
d_gene: NA
CDR3nt: TGTGCCATCAGTGAGGCCAGGACGGAGCACGAGCAGTACTTC
CDR3aa: CAISEARTEHEQYF

j_gene: TRBJ1-1
len: 14
v_gene: TRBV10-3
abundance: few
d_gene: NA
CDR3nt: TGTGCCATCAGTGAGGAAGGCACCAACACTGAAGCTTTCTTT
CDR3aa: CAISEEGTNTEAFF

j_gene: TRBJ1-5
len: 18
v_gene: TRBV6-2/TRBV6-3
abundance: NA
d_gene: NA
CDR3nt: TGTGCCAGCAGTAGAGATTATGGGAGCAGGGCCAGCAATCAGCCCCAGCATTTT
CDR3aa: CASSRDYGSRASNQPQHF

j_gene: TRBJ1-5
len: 13
v_gene: TRBV24-1
abundance: NA
d_gene: NA
CDR3nt: TGTGCCACCAGTGATTCCGGGTATCAGCCCCAGCATTTT
CDR3aa: CATSDSGYQPQHF

j_gene: TRBJ1-5
len: 14
v_gene: TRBV2
abundance: few
d_gene: NA
CDR3nt: TGTGCCAGCAGTATAGAGCAGGGGAATCAGCCCCAGCATTTT
CDR3aa: CASSIEQGNQPQHF

j_gene: TRBJ2-7
len: 18
v_gene: TRBV7-8
abundance: NA
d_gene: NA
CDR3nt: TGTGCCAGCAGCTTATATCGAGTTCTCGGACAGAGCTCCTACGAGCAGTACTTC
CDR3aa: CASSLYRVLGQSSYEQYF

j_gene: TRBJ2-5
len: 14
v_gene: TRBV5-5
abundance: NA
d_gene: NA
CDR3nt: TGTGCCAGCAGCTCCCCGAGTAAAGGGGAGACCCAGTACTTC
CDR3aa: CASSSPSKGETQYF

j_gene: TRBJ1-2
len: 16
v_gene: TRBV7-2
abundance: NA
d_gene: NA
CDR3nt: TGTGCCAGCAGCTCACTAAGCGGCGTTTCCAACTATGGCTACACCTTC
CDR3aa: CASSSLSGVSNYGYTF

j_gene: TRBJ2-3
len: 15
v_gene: TRBV21-1
abundance: NA
d_gene: NA
CDR3nt: TGTGCCAGCAGCTTCAACAGGGGGCACACAGATACGCAGTATTTT
CDR3aa: CASSFNRGHTDTQYF

j_gene: TRBJ1-2
len: 16
v_gene: TRBV12-5
abundance: NA
d_gene: NA
CDR3nt: TGTGCTAGTGGGATAGGGCAGGATGGCGTGGACTATGGCTACACCTTC
CDR3aa: CASGIGQDGVDYGYTF

j_gene: TRBJ1-1
len: 14
v_gene: TRBV10-3
abundance: few
d_gene: NA
CDR3nt: TGTGCCATCAGTGTCGGTCAGTTGAACACTGAAGCTTTCTTT
CDR3aa: CAISVGQLNTEAFF

j_gene: TRBJ2-3
len: 14
v_gene: TRBV9
abundance: NA
d_gene: TRBD1
CDR3nt: TGTGCCAGCAGCGGACAGGGGCAGAGAGATACGCAGTATTTT
CDR3aa: CASSGQGQRDTQYF

j_gene: TRBJ2-7
len: 15
v_gene: TRBV10-3
abundance: few
d_gene: NA
CDR3nt: TGTGCCATCACTCCGGACTCGTCTATCTTCTACGAGCAGTACTTC
CDR3aa: CAITPDSSIFYEQYF

j_gene: TRBJ1-2
len: 14
v_gene: TRBV10-3
abundance: few
d_gene: TRBD1
CDR3nt: TGTGCCATCAGTGGCGCCGACAGGGGGCAAGGCTACACCTTC
CDR3aa: CAISGADRGQGYTF

j_gene: TRBJ2-7
len: 13
v_gene: TRBV3-1
abundance: NA
d_gene: NA
CDR3nt: TGTGCCAGCAGTTATCGCGGGGACTACGAGCAGTACTTC
CDR3aa: CASSYRGDYEQYF

j_gene: TRBJ2-7
len: 15
v_gene: TRBV5-5
abundance: few
d_gene: TRBD2
CDR3nt: TGTGCCAGCAGCTTGAGACTAGCGGGGGAGGACGAGCAGTACTTC
CDR3aa: CASSLRLAGEDEQYF

j_gene: TRBJ1-2
len: 13
v_gene: TRBV12-3/TRBV12-4
abundance: NA
d_gene: TRBD1
CDR3nt: TGTGCCAGTAGTTCTCCAGGGGGCTATGGCTACACCTTC
CDR3aa: CASSSPGGYGYTF

j_gene: TRBJ1-2
len: 15
v_gene: TRBV7-2
abundance: many
d_gene: NA
CDR3nt: TGTGCCAGCAGCTTAGCGCAGGGGCCTAACTATGGCTACACCTTC
CDR3aa: CASSLAQGPNYGYTF

j_gene: TRBJ2-7
len: 13
v_gene: TRBV12-3/TRBV12-4
abundance: NA
d_gene: NA
CDR3nt: TGTGCCAGCAGTTTGCGGACAATTAACGAGCAGTACTTC
CDR3aa: CASSLRTINEQYF

j_gene: TRBJ2-3
len: 12
v_gene: TRBV7-2
abundance: NA
d_gene: NA
CDR3nt: TGTGCCAGCAGCCCGCCGGTAGATACGCAGTATTTT
CDR3aa: CASSPPVDTQYF

j_gene: TRBJ2-7
len: 12
v_gene: TRBV20-1
abundance: NA
d_gene: NA
CDR3nt: TGCGGCCGGGCGGAGGCCCACGACGAGCAGTACTTC
CDR3aa: CGRAEAHDEQYF

j_gene: TRBJ1-4
len: 11
v_gene: TRBV20-1
abundance: NA
d_gene: NA
CDR3nt: TGCAGTGCTAGTCGACGCGAAAAACTGTTTTTT
CDR3aa: CSASRREKLFF

j_gene: TRBJ2-5
len: 13
v_gene: TRBV6-5
abundance: few
d_gene: NA
CDR3nt: TGTGCCACCAGGCCAGGGCCCAATTTACAGCAGTACTTC
CDR3aa: CATRPGPNLQQYF

j_gene: TRBJ2-5
len: 10
v_gene: TRBV20-1
abundance: few
d_gene: NA
CDR3nt: TGCAGCCTAGCGCGGGAGACCCAGTACTTC
CDR3aa: CSLARETQYF

j_gene: TRBJ2-7
len: 14
v_gene: TRBV6-5
abundance: NA
d_gene: NA
CDR3nt: TGTGCCAGCAATCCAGACAGGAACTCCTACGAGCAGTACTTC
CDR3aa: CASNPDRNSYEQYF

j_gene: TRBJ1-2
len: 13
v_gene: TRBV6-2/TRBV6-3
abundance: NA
d_gene: TRBD1
CDR3nt: TGTGCCAGCAGTTACATCGACAGGGGTGGCTACACCTTC
CDR3aa: CASSYIDRGGYTF

j_gene: TRBJ2-1
len: 12
v_gene: TRBV11-2
abundance: NA
d_gene: NA
CDR3nt: TGTGCCAGCAGCTTAATACTCAATGAGCAGTTCTTC
CDR3aa: CASSLILNEQFF

j_gene: TRBJ2-1
len: 13
v_gene: TRBV5-5
abundance: NA
d_gene: NA
CDR3nt: TGTGCCAGCAGTTTGGCCGGGCGTGGTGAGCAGTTCTTC
CDR3aa: CASSLAGRGEQFF

j_gene: TRBJ1-2
len: 12
v_gene: TRBV25-1
abundance: NA
d_gene: NA
CDR3nt: TGTGCCAGCAGTGCCCTTAGCTATGGCTACACCTTC
CDR3aa: CASSALSYGYTF

j_gene: TRBJ1-5
len: 14
v_gene: TRBV12-3/TRBV12-4
abundance: NA
d_gene: NA
CDR3nt: TGTGCCAGCAGCCCTCGGGGGGTACAGCAGCCCCAGCATTTT
CDR3aa: CASSPRGVQQPQHF

j_gene: TRBJ1-1
len: 13
v_gene: TRBV6-1
abundance: NA
d_gene: NA
CDR3nt: TGTGCCAGCAGTGAAGGGGCGAACACTGAAGCTTTCTTT
CDR3aa: CASSEGANTEAFF

j_gene: TRBJ1-1
len: 14
v_gene: TRBV2
abundance: few
d_gene: NA
CDR3nt: TGTGCCAGCAGTGAAGATACCGGGAACACTGAAGCTTTCTTT
CDR3aa: CASSEDTGNTEAFF

j_gene: TRBJ2-7
len: 14
v_gene: TRBV29-1
abundance: NA
d_gene: TRBD2
CDR3nt: TGCAGCGTTGTATTGCGGGAGGGGCCCTACGAGCAGTACTTC
CDR3aa: CSVVLREGPYEQYF

j_gene: TRBJ2-7
len: 13
v_gene: TRBV5-1
abundance: few
d_gene: NA
CDR3nt: TGCGCCAGCAGCGACCCAGGGATGGCGGAGCAGTACTTC
CDR3aa: CASSDPGMAEQYF

j_gene: TRBJ1-5
len: 16
v_gene: TRBV24-1
abundance: NA
d_gene: TRBD1
CDR3nt: TGTGCCACCAGTGTCGGGACAGGGCGGGACAATCAGCCCCAGCATTTT
CDR3aa: CATSVGTGRDNQPQHF

j_gene: TRBJ2-7
len: 14
v_gene: TRBV9
abundance: NA
d_gene: NA
CDR3nt: TGTGCCAGCAGCGCGAGGGCACTAACCTACGAGCAGTACTTC
CDR3aa: CASSARALTYEQYF

j_gene: TRBJ2-3
len: 15
v_gene: TRBV5-1
abundance: NA
d_gene: TRBD2
CDR3nt: TGCGCCAGCAACCCGACTAGCGGGGGGTTCGATACGCAGTATTTT
CDR3aa: CASNPTSGGFDTQYF

j_gene: TRBJ1-6
len: 12
v_gene: TRBV7-6
abundance: NA
d_gene: TRBD1
CDR3nt: TGTGCCAGCAGCTTGACAGGGGCACCCCTCCACTTT
CDR3aa: CASSLTGAPLHF

j_gene: TRBJ1-1
len: 14
v_gene: TRBV20-1
abundance: NA
d_gene: TRBD1
CDR3nt: TGCAGTGCTAGAGCAGGGGGTGGGAACACTGAAGCTTTCTTT
CDR3aa: CSARAGGGNTEAFF

j_gene: TRBJ1-2
len: 13
v_gene: TRBV12-3/TRBV12-4
abundance: many
d_gene: TRBD1
CDR3nt: TGTGCCAGCAGTTTGGGACAGAGCTATGGCTACACCTTC
CDR3aa: CASSLGQSYGYTF

j_gene: TRBJ2-7
len: 13
v_gene: TRBV7-9
abundance: NA
d_gene: NA
CDR3nt: TGTGCCAGCAGCTTAGCAGGGTACAATGAGCAGTACTTC
CDR3aa: CASSLAGYNEQYF

j_gene: TRBJ2-1
len: 19
v_gene: TRBV20-1
abundance: NA
d_gene: TRBD2
CDR3nt: TGCAGTGCTCGGTTTGTTCTAGCGGGAGGGCGGGGGACCTACAATGAGCAGTTCTTC
CDR3aa: CSARFVLAGGRGTYNEQFF

j_gene: TRBJ1-5
len: 16
v_gene: TRBV6-6
abundance: few
d_gene: NA
CDR3nt: TGTGCCAGCAGTTACGGGACGCCCGTCCCCAATCAGCCCCAGCATTTT
CDR3aa: CASSYGTPVPNQPQHF

j_gene: TRBJ1-2
len: 12
v_gene: TRBV7-9
abundance: few
d_gene: TRBD1
CDR3nt: TGTGCCAGCAGCTTAGGGGACAGGGGCTACACCTTC
CDR3aa: CASSLGDRGYTF

j_gene: TRBJ1-2
len: 15
v_gene: TRBV4-2
abundance: NA
d_gene: TRBD1
CDR3nt: TGTGCCAGCAGCCAAGCAAAGCGGGGACAGAGCGTCTACACCTTC
CDR3aa: CASSQAKRGQSVYTF

j_gene: TRBJ2-3
len: 16
v_gene: TRBV5-1
abundance: NA
d_gene: NA
CDR3nt: TGCGCCAGCAGCTTGGAACCCACGGGGGGCACAGATACGCAGTATTTT
CDR3aa: CASSLEPTGGTDTQYF

j_gene: TRBJ1-5
len: 17
v_gene: TRBV7-2
abundance: NA
d_gene: NA
CDR3nt: TGTGCCAGCAGCGCCCGCCGGGACCCCTTTCATAATCAGCCCCAGCATTTT
CDR3aa: CASSARRDPFHNQPQHF

j_gene: TRBJ1-1
len: 12
v_gene: TRBV12-3/TRBV12-4
abundance: few
d_gene: NA
CDR3nt: TGTGCCAGCAGTTTGGATCGGAATGAAGCTTTCTTT
CDR3aa: CASSLDRNEAFF

j_gene: TRBJ2-3
len: 15
v_gene: TRBV2
abundance: few
d_gene: TRBD1
CDR3nt: TGTGCCAGCAGTCGACAGGGGAAGGTCTCAGATACGCAGTATTTT
CDR3aa: CASSRQGKVSDTQYF

j_gene: TRBJ2-1
len: 17
v_gene: TRBV5-1
abundance: NA
d_gene: NA
CDR3nt: TGCGCCAGCAGCTTGGGCCATGGCCCCGGTGCCTACAATGAGCAGTTCTTC
CDR3aa: CASSLGHGPGAYNEQFF

j_gene: TRBJ2-7
len: 16
v_gene: TRBV20-1
abundance: NA
d_gene: NA
CDR3nt: TGCAGTGCTACCCAAGGTGGGGGTCCTGGCAGGTCCGAGCAGTACTTC
CDR3aa: CSATQGGGPGRSEQYF

j_gene: TRBJ2-1
len: 16
v_gene: TRBV3-1
abundance: NA
d_gene: TRBD2
CDR3nt: TGTGCCAGCAGCCAAGCGGGTGCGGGAGCTAGCGGTGAGCAGTTCTTC
CDR3aa: CASSQAGAGASGEQFF

j_gene: TRBJ2-3
len: 16
v_gene: TRBV4-2
abundance: NA
d_gene: TRBD2
CDR3nt: TGTGCCAGCAGCCAAGAAGCGGGAGGGCCCACAGATACGCAGTATTTT
CDR3aa: CASSQEAGGPTDTQYF

j_gene: TRBJ2-3
len: 17
v_gene: TRBV9
abundance: NA
d_gene: TRBD2
CDR3nt: TGTGCCAGCAGCACCGACCCTTCTAGCGGGGGGGTCGATACGCAGTATTTT
CDR3aa: CASSTDPSSGGVDTQYF

j_gene: TRBJ2-2
len: 16
v_gene: TRBV7-9
abundance: few
d_gene: NA
CDR3nt: TGTGCCAGCAGCTTAGAGGGGCAGGTGAACACCGGGGAGCTGTTTTTT
CDR3aa: CASSLEGQVNTGELFF

j_gene: TRBJ1-1
len: 16
v_gene: TRBV4-1
abundance: NA
d_gene: TRBD1
CDR3nt: TGCGCCAGCAGCCAGGCCTGGAGACAGGGTGGCACTGAAGCTTTCTTT
CDR3aa: CASSQAWRQGGTEAFF